The table lists the clone carrying this T cell receptor beta chain with many counts. CDR3 length: 15 residues. The germline V gene encodes CDR1 MDHEN and CDR2 SYDVKM. Trimming took 7 bases from V and 1 from J; bases not matched to a gene: 8. Time point in this sample: newly diagnosed GD, antithyroid drugs for less than 3 months. PBMC RNA served as the TCR library source. The patient group derived from an endocrinology department in Xi'an, China. Library construction for TCR beta used iRepertoire HTBI primers and Arm-PCR of CDR3 regions. TCRdb itself ran the multiplex PCR reads through MiXCR, one entry per CDR3 protein. The sample records 680,000 or so distinct CDR3 sequences, about 16% being singletons. This entry comes from a study of regulatory T cells in long-lasting Graves disease. About the study: Graves' patients diagnosed newly had used antithyroid drugs under 3 months.

The sample was also reused in another study, on T cells in Graves' hyperthyroidism and ophthalmopathy. That report adds: Ophthalmopathy was predicted by the model a median of about 6.5 months ahead of onset.

This specimen was peripheral blood mononuclear cells (PBMCs), taken at new diagnosis, from a patient treated with antithyroid drugs. The chain has TRBV28 and TRBJ1-1; 8 bases are shared with TRBD1. The clonotype originates from a young woman with Graves disease. The CDR3 DNA reads TGTGCCAGCATGGGGGCCGGGACAGGGAACACTGAAGCTTTCTTT. Translation gives CASMGAGTGNTEAFF.